This paragraph reports one TCR beta chain. As yet, its antigen is unknown. V lost 7 bases, J lost 5 bases, and 23 bases lay in between. The length of the CDR3 is 16 residues. Germline assignment: CDR1 PRHDT and CDR2 FYEKMQ (reference sequence). These data belong to a study of T cell responses to AZD1222 COVID-19 vaccine. Whole-study results and caveats: Two AZD1222 administrations were followed by greater Spike-specific TCR breadth and depth. Only a handful of people who got AZD1222 tested seropositive at baseline. The study found vaccine-associated CD4 TCRs spanning spike, dominant at 160-218 and 743-854.

The repertoire was sequenced with immunoSEQ multiplex PCR; TCRdb's copy has only in-frame clones and lacks some. The sample contains approximately 140,000 clones, more than 75% of which appear only once. This chain uses TRBV13 with TRBJ1-1, with TRBD1 as a possible D gene (6 bases). The input for sequencing was peripheral blood, taken on day 0 of MenACWY control vaccination. The TCR originated in an adult in good health. The CDR3 nucleotides are TGTGCCAGCACCCGCCAAACGGCAGGGGATGGGACTGAAGCTTTCTTT. Its translation is CASTRQTAGDGTEAFF.